Below are 18 T cell receptor beta chains sequenced from a single sample in a study of blood T cell repertoires in COVID-19. The assay was immunoSEQ multiplex PCR, and TCRdb's table has in-frame clones only and misses some. Among about 250,000 clones listed, roughly 89% were seen once. The specimen was peripheral blood. The receptors were sampled from a woman in her thirties or forties who had recovered from COVID-19.

This rearrangement joins TRBV11-3 to TRBJ2-1, with a weak D call TRBD1 (5 bases). There are 16 residues in the CDR3. Germline V CDR1 and CDR2: SGHNT, YENEEA. The ends were cut back, 1 base at V and 0 bases at J, with 10 bases in the middle. CDR3 protein: CASSLGGQASYNEQFF. The CDR3 DNA reads TGTGCCAGCAGCTTAGGGGGCCAAGCCTCCTACAATGAGCAGTTCTTC.

The rearrangement joins TRBV2 to TRBJ2-7; 8 bases agree with TRBD2. CDR3 length: 15 residues. The V and J ends lost 6 bases and 4 bases, in that order; junction bases with no gene match: 11. The germline CDR1 and CDR2 sequences are SNHLY and FYNNEI. DNA for the CDR3: TGTGCCAGCAGGGGCCGGGGGGGCGCAAGGTACGAGCAGTACTTC. Protein: CASRGRGGARYEQYF.

The chain combines TRBV20-1 with TRBJ2-3; D perhaps matches TRBD2 (5 bases). V lost 3 bases, J lost 1 base, and 11 bases lay in between. The length of the CDR3 is 14 residues. Per germline, CDR1 DFQATT and CDR2 SNEGSKA (reference sequence). The CDR3 DNA reads as TGCAGTGCTAGTGAGGGTAGCGGCACAGATACGCAGTATTTT. This codes for CSASEGSGTDTQYF.

The J gene is TRBJ2-3, the V gene TRBV5-1; TRBD1 aligns across 11 bases. CDR1 SGHRS and CDR2 YFSETQ come from the germline V gene. Germline trimming cut 1 base from V and 3 bases from J; bases unmatched to any gene: 19. This CDR3 contains 21 residues. The CDR3 nucleotides read TGCGCCAGCAGCTTGAAAGCCGGGGGGACAGGGGGTTCCGCAAAGACAGATACGCAGTATTTT. Protein: CASSLKAGGTGGSAKTDTQYF.

This clone was counted a single time. The chain employs TRBV10-3 and TRBJ1-3, with D unresolved. Trimming took 3 bases from V and 3 from J, leaving 6 bases between them. This CDR3 contains 13 residues. CDR1 is ENHRY, CDR2 SYGVKD, per germline. In nucleotides, the CDR3 is TGTGCCATCAGTGATTCCGGTGGAAACACCATATATTTT. This translates into CAISDSGGNTIYF.

V gene TRBV18 combines with J gene TRBJ2-7, with D possibly TRBD1 on 7 matching bases. The V end was cut by 3 bases, the J end by 2 bases, with 11 bases between. This CDR3 is 14 amino acids long. From germline, CDR1 is KGHSH and CDR2 LQKENI. DNA for the CDR3: TGTGCCAGCTCACCTCAGGGGGAGGCCTACGAGCAGTACTTC. It encodes CASSPQGEAYEQYF.

This rearrangement joins TRBV9 to TRBJ1-4; possible D gene TRBD1, 5 bases. Trimming stripped 0 bases from V and 4 bases from J, with 10 bases between. The CDR3 has 15 amino acids. Germline V gives CDR1 SGDLS, CDR2 YYNGEE. The CDR3 sequence is CASSVGTGLNEKLFF. DNA for the CDR3: TGTGCCAGCAGCGTAGGAACAGGCCTTAATGAAAAACTGTTTTTT.

J is TRBJ1-4 and V is TRBV2, with D possibly TRBD1 on 5 matching bases. Trimming shortened V by 6 bases and J by 7 bases, and 15 bases separated the two germline ends. CDR1 and CDR2 (germline): SNHLY, FYNNEI. CDR3 length equals 14 residues. The CDR3 nucleotides are TGTGCCAGCAGGGAGAGGGGCGGGAGTGAAAAACTGTTTTTT. Translated: CASRERGGSEKLFF.

CDR3 in DNA: TGTGCCAGCAGCGCCCGCGGGACAGATAAAGCTTTCTTT. This codes for CASSARGTDKAFF. The gene calls are TRBV5-6 and TRBJ1-1, with 7 bases aligning to TRBD1. CDR1 and CDR2 (germline): SGHDT, YYEEEE. This CDR3 comprises 13 residues. Unmatched junction bases numbered 9, after V lost 4 bases and J lost 9 bases.

V and J are TRBV6-1 and TRBJ2-7, with TRBD2 matching 8 bases. Germline V gene lookup returns CDR1 MNHNS and CDR2 SASEGT. CDR3 length: 16 residues. The J segment lost 3 bases and the V segment lost 0 bases, leaving 7 bases of the junction unmatched. CDR3 residues: CASSEAVLAAFYEQYF. CDR3 coding DNA: TGTGCCAGCAGTGAAGCTGTACTAGCGGCTTTCTACGAGCAGTACTTC.

This chain links TRBV6-6 with TRBJ1-3; the D is unclear. Germline V lookup: CDR1 MNHNY, CDR2 SVGAGI (reference sequence). This CDR3 has 12 amino acids. Trimming pared 3 bases from V and 3 bases from J, leaving 3 bases between. DNA for the CDR3: TGTGCCAGCAGTTATAGTGGAAACACCATATATTTT. It codes for CASSYSGNTIYF.

This clone was counted between two and nine times. This chain uses TRBV10-1 with TRBJ2-7; D is uncertain. This CDR3 contains 14 residues. CDR1 and CDR2 from the germline V gene are WNHNN and SYGVQD (reference sequence). Between the trimmed V and J ends, which lost 2 bases and 3 bases, there was a span of 11 bases. The CDR3 DNA reads as TGCGCCAGCAGTGAGGATAGAATCGACTACGAGCAGTACTTC. This translates into CASSEDRIDYEQYF.

This clone occurred a few times. Distinct nucleotide sequences in the sample also encode this CDR3. This chain joins TRBV29-1 and TRBJ1-5; a weak D match, TRBD1 (6 bases). The CDR3 is 12 amino acids. V lost 6 bases to trimming and J lost 4 bases, with 10 bases between them. Looked up from germline, CDR1 is SQVTM and CDR2 is ANQGSEA. The DNA of the CDR3 is TGCAGCGTCGGCCAGGGGAATCAGCCCCAGCATTTT. Its protein product is CSVGQGNQPQHF.

CDR3 coding DNA: TGTGCCAGCTCACTAGCGGGGAACACAGATACGCAGTATTTT. Translated, it gives CASSLAGNTDTQYF. The chain links TRBV9 to TRBJ2-3; 10 nucleotides align to TRBD2. Germline CDR1 reads SGDLS; CDR2 reads YYNGEE. V lost 7 bases to trimming and J lost 2 bases; unmatched junction nucleotides: 4. CDR3 size: 14 residues.

Details on this clone: Additional DNA sequences in this sample encode the identical CDR3. The V gene is TRBV5-1, the J gene TRBJ2-5, with TRBD2 matching over 10 bases. Germline V gene lookup returns CDR1 SGHRS and CDR2 YFSETQ. This CDR3 spans 15 amino acids. V shed 4 bases and J 1 base; nucleotides not matched to a gene: 4. CDR3 DNA: TGCGCCAGCAGCCTTAGCGGGGGGCCCCAAGAGACCCAGTACTTC. Translating gives CASSLSGGPQETQYF.

The chain uses TRBV6-5 and TRBJ1-2; maybe TRBD1 (6 bases). The ends were cut back, 3 bases at V and 3 bases at J, with 14 bases in the middle. This CDR3 is 15 amino acids long. The V gene's germline CDR1 is MNHEY and CDR2 SVGAGI. The CDR3 reads CASSYVQGQDYGYTF. CDR3 bases: TGTGCCAGCAGTTATGTCCAGGGGCAGGACTATGGCTACACCTTC.

This chain joins TRBV2 and TRBJ1-5, with a possible D match to TRBD1 (5 bases). The CDR3 is made up of 15 amino acids. Germline values: CDR1 SNHLY, CDR2 FYNNEI. V lost 3 bases to trimming and J lost 6 bases, with 15 bases between them. The chain's CDR3 is CASSEFGGSGQPQHF. CDR3 DNA sequence: TGTGCCAGCAGTGAGTTCGGGGGAAGCGGTCAGCCCCAGCATTTT.

The CDR3 spells CASSLGTDNGYTF. Here the CDR3 DNA reads TGTGCCAGCAGTTTAGGGACTGATAATGGCTACACCTTC. V is TRBV6-6 and J is TRBJ1-2, with D possibly being TRBD1 (5 bases). Per the germline V gene, CDR1 is MNHNY and CDR2 is SVGAGI (reference sequence). Trimming left V 4 bases short and J 6 bases short, with 12 bases between. The CDR3 extends over 13 amino acids.